The entry below describes one TCR beta chain. The antigen is unknown. V gave up 4 bases and J gave up 2 bases; unmatched junction bases: 7. CDR3 length: 15 amino acids. Germline CDR1 is DFQATT and CDR2 is SNEGSKA (reference sequence). The data originate from a study of blood T cells in healthy people across ages. Overall study: There was about one barcoded beta molecule captured by template switching per two T cells.

Findings and limits, study-wide: TCR beta diversity per million T cells fell roughly linearly with age. In the absence of known donor CMV status, changes in expanded clonotypes were possibly confounded. Fewer expanded clones and more diversity marked long-lived versus aged donors.

With a J-beta primer mix and a sample-barcoded 5' primer, a second PCR ran about 7 to 12 cycles. In TCRdb, the 5' RACE reads were re-called with MiXCR into one record per CDR3 protein. The repertoire has 850,000 to 1,000,000 distinct CDR3 sequences, around 49% of them found once; the top ten carry 13%. The specimen was blood. The origin of this receptor is a man between 25 and 39 years old in good health. V gene TRBV20-1 combines with J gene TRBJ2-3; TRBD1 agrees at 9 bases. This CDR3 reads CSATPGQGLTDTQYF. CDR3 bases: TGCAGTGCTACCCCGGGACAGGGACTCACAGATACGCAGTATTTT.